These 26 T cell receptor beta chains came from one sample sequenced in a study of blood T cell repertoires in COVID-19. Data came from immunoSEQ multiplex PCR; TCRdb stores just in-frame clones and leaves some out. Altogether around 120,000 clones are present, approximately 81% being singletons, with the ten largest covering about 2%. Sequenced input: peripheral blood. These receptors all come from a human donor in a cohort sampled during active COVID-19.

The chain links TRBV19 to TRBJ2-3; D is unresolved. The CDR3 runs to 14 residues. V lost 3 bases and J lost 2, with 9 bases in between. CDR1 is LNHDA, CDR2 SQIVND, per germline (reference sequence). The CDR3 DNA reads TGTGCCAGTAGTATTTTGCGGCCCACAGATACGCAGTATTTT. Translated: CASSILRPTDTQYF.

The chain combines TRBV29-1 with TRBJ1-2; D unclear. Germline V CDR1 and CDR2: SQVTM, ANQGSEA. Trimming took 3 bases from V and 5 from J, leaving 10 bases between them. This CDR3 region has 12 residues. Written as DNA, the CDR3 is TGCAGCGTTGAGCGCACGGGTTATGGCTACACCTTC. It is translated as CSVERTGYGYTF.

V gene TRBV19 combines with J gene TRBJ1-5, with a weak D call TRBD1 (6 bases). The germline gives CDR1 LNHDA, CDR2 SQIVND (reference sequence). V lost 9 bases and J lost 0, with 12 bases in between. The CDR3 spans 14 residues. The CDR3 region is CASDDRYSNQPQHF. The CDR3 DNA follows: TGTGCCAGCGATGACAGGTATAGCAATCAGCCCCAGCATTTT.

The chain employs TRBV27 and TRBJ2-7; 10 bases are shared with TRBD2. J lost 4 bases, V lost 4 bases, and 7 bases had no gene match. This CDR3 contains 15 residues. In germline, CDR1 is MNHEY, CDR2 SMNVEV (reference sequence). Written as DNA, the CDR3 is TGTGCCAGCAGTTCTCTAGCGGGAGTAGGTTACGAGCAGTACTTC. Translation: CASSSLAGVGYEQYF.

The chain carries TRBV5-4 and TRBJ2-2; D might be TRBD2 (6 bases). V was shortened by 5 bases and J by 7 bases, with 15 bases between the two germline ends. Per germline, CDR1 SGHNT and CDR2 YYREEE (reference sequence). This CDR3 has 14 amino acids. CDR3 sequence (DNA): TGTGCCAGCAGGCGGGACTCCTCCCTCGGGGAGCTGTTTTTT. Protein: CASRRDSSLGELFF. Supplemented by reference TRBV5-4 and TRBJ2-2, the full variable domain reads ETGVTQSPTHLIKTRGQQVTLRCSSQSGHNTVSWYQQALGQGPQFIFQYYREEENGRGNFPPRFSGLQFPNYSSELNVNALELDDSALYLCASRRDSSLGELFFGEGSRLTVL.

The chain couples TRBV6-2 or TRBV6-3 to TRBJ2-7; D remains unclear. V was shortened by 0 bases and J by 3 bases, with 15 bases between the two germline ends. Germline CDR1 and CDR2: MNHEY and SVGEGT. The CDR3 has 16 residues. Written as DNA, the CDR3 is TGTGCCAGCAGTTACTCGACATGGCAGCCGTACTACGAGCAGTACTTC. This codes for CASSYSTWQPYYEQYF.

This sequence joins TRBV5-4 and TRBJ1-1; unclear D gene. Trimming removed 0 bases from V and 1 base from J, with 7 bases in between. Germline loops: CDR1 SGHNT, CDR2 YYREEE (reference sequence). This CDR3 comprises 14 residues. The CDR3 DNA reads as TGTGCCAGCAGCTTGGCCTACCCGAACACTGAAGCTTTCTTT. Encoded protein: CASSLAYPNTEAFF.

CDR3 sequence reads: CASSLAERGGHEQYF. The CDR3 nucleotides are TGTGCCAGCAGCTTAGCGGAGCGGGGGGGGCACGAGCAGTACTTC. The gene calls are TRBV7-6 and TRBJ2-7; 10 nucleotides line up with TRBD2. Germline V gene sequence: CDR1 SGHVS, CDR2 FNYEAQ. This CDR3 has 15 amino acids. V was pared by 0 bases and J by 5 bases, with 4 bases of the junction left unmatched.

This rearrangement joins TRBV4-3 to TRBJ1-6; D is unclear. The ends were cut back, 3 bases at V and 6 bases at J, with 9 bases in the middle. From germline, CDR1 is LGHNA and CDR2 YSLEER. The CDR3 runs to 14 residues. The CDR3 reads CASSQGAVNSPLHF. The CDR3 DNA is TGCGCCAGCAGCCAGGGAGCCGTTAATTCACCCCTCCACTTT.

The chain employs TRBV25-1 and TRBJ2-1; 12 nucleotides match TRBD2. This CDR3 is built from 18 residues. Germline-derived CDR1 and CDR2 are MGHDK and SYGVNS. Germline trimming cut 3 bases from V and 7 bases from J; bases unmatched to any gene: 13. This CDR3 reads CASSDTSPGTSGWNEQFF. DNA of the CDR3: TGTGCCAGCAGTGACACCTCCCCCGGGACTAGCGGGTGGAATGAGCAGTTCTTC.

This chain links TRBV10-3 with TRBJ2-4, with 8 bases aligning to TRBD1. Per germline, CDR1 ENHRY and CDR2 SYGVKD. V lost 3 bases and J lost 6; bases outside the gene matches: 10. This CDR3 comprises 16 residues. The CDR3 loop reads CAISDTKDRGGNIQYF. The CDR3 nucleotides read TGTGCCATCAGTGACACTAAAGACAGGGGAGGAAACATTCAGTACTTC.

J is TRBJ2-3 and V is TRBV5-1, with 14 bases that match TRBD2. From germline, CDR1 is SGHRS and CDR2 YFSETQ. The CDR3 has 17 residues. V was clipped by 1 base and J by 6 bases; unmatched bases: 7. The CDR3 DNA follows: TGCGCCAGCAGCTTGCGAGGACTAGCGGGAGGAGGGGATACGCAGTATTTT. Residues: CASSLRGLAGGGDTQYF.

This clone was observed once. The chain is built from TRBV2 and TRBJ2-3; 8 bases are shared with TRBD2. The CDR3 has 14 residues. Germline trimming cut 6 bases from V and 2 bases from J; bases unmatched to any gene: 4. The V gene's germline CDR1 is SNHLY and CDR2 FYNNEI. The CDR3 DNA reads as TGTGCCAGCAGACGGGAGGGTCTCACAGATACGCAGTATTTT. This codes for CASRREGLTDTQYF. Looking up the rest from reference TRBV2 and TRBJ2-3 gives the full variable domain: EPEVTQTPSHQVTQMGQEVILRCVPISNHLYFYWYRQILGQKVEFLVSFYNNEISEKSEIFDDQFSVERPDGSNFTLKIRSTKLEDSAMYFCASRREGLTDTQYFGPGTRLTVL.

This chain links TRBV9 with TRBJ2-4, with 10 bases lining up with TRBD2. The CDR3 has 17 residues. CDR1 SGDLS and CDR2 YYNGEE come from the germline V gene. J lost 1 base, V lost 4 bases, and 8 bases had no gene match. The CDR3 bases are TGTGCCAGCAGCCCTAGCGGGGGCCTCTCCGCCAAAAACATTCAGTACTTC. Protein sequence: CASSPSGGLSAKNIQYF.

The V and J genes are TRBV7-2 and TRBJ2-5; possibly TRBD1 for D (6 bases). This CDR3 spans 15 amino acids. Germline V CDR1 and CDR2: SGHTA, FQGNSA. Trimming cost V 2 bases and J 3 bases, with 13 bases left between them. CDR3 nucleotide sequence: TGTGCCAGCAGCTTAAGAGCGTCAGGGGAAGAGACCCAGTACTTC. As protein: CASSLRASGEETQYF.

This clone was seen a handful of times. This chain joins TRBV20-1 and TRBJ2-7; a weak D match, TRBD1 (5 bases). V was trimmed by 3 bases and J by 2 bases, leaving 14 bases between them. This CDR3 spans 14 amino acids. Germline V lookup: CDR1 DFQATT, CDR2 SNEGSKA (reference sequence). For the CDR3, the DNA is TGCAGTGCTAGTCGTCCAGGGCCTCCCTACGAGCAGTACTTC. Its translation: CSASRPGPPYEQYF.

The CDR3 spells CASSFGAVTEAFF. The CDR3 coding sequence is TGTGCCAGCAGCTTTGGGGCTGTCACTGAAGCTTTCTTT. The gene calls are TRBV7-9 and TRBJ1-1, with TRBD1 as a possible D gene (5 bases). CDR1 and CDR2 from the germline V gene are SEHNR and FQNEAQ (reference sequence). This CDR3 comprises 13 residues. V shed 3 bases and J shed 4 bases, with 9 bases lying between them.

This rearrangement joins TRBV6-4 to TRBJ2-1; 10 positions agree with TRBD2. CDR1 MRHNA and CDR2 SNTAGT come from the germline V gene. The CDR3 runs to 16 residues. Trimming took 3 bases from V and 2 from J; bases not matched to a gene: 4. The CDR3 DNA sequence: TGTGCCAGCAGTGAAGGTAGCGGGGGGACCTACAATGAGCAGTTCTTC. Translation: CASSEGSGGTYNEQFF.

V and J are TRBV7-9 and TRBJ1-4, with D maybe TRBD1 (6 bases). Between the trimmed V and J ends, which lost 2 bases and 7 bases, there was a span of 11 bases. CDR1 is SEHNR, CDR2 FQNEAQ, per germline (reference sequence). The CDR3 extends over 14 amino acids. The CDR3 region has the DNA TGTGCCAGCAGCTTATCGGACAGATCTGAAAAACTGTTTTTT. This gives the protein CASSLSDRSEKLFF.

V usage is TRBV10-2 and J usage is TRBJ2-5, with D perhaps TRBD1 (5 bases). Germline-derived CDR1 and CDR2 are WSHSY and SAAADI. The CDR3 is 17 amino acids. V lost 5 bases, J lost 4 bases, and 23 bases lay in between. CDR3 amino acids: CASSPPFQRPGPETQYF. The DNA for the CDR3 is TGCGCCAGCAGTCCTCCTTTTCAGCGTCCAGGGCCAGAGACCCAGTACTTC.

J is TRBJ2-5 and V is TRBV7-2; a possible D gene is TRBD2 (6 bases). The CDR3 runs to 16 residues. V was clipped by 0 bases and J by 5 bases, with 16 bases between them. CDR1 is SGHTA, CDR2 FQGNSA, per germline. CDR3 nucleotides: TGTGCCAGCAGCTTAGCGGTGGGGGGTAGTTTCGAGACCCAGTACTTC. Amino acids: CASSLAVGGSFETQYF.

The CDR3 DNA reads as TGCGCCAGCAGCCCTCAGGACAGGGGGCGGCATGGCTACACCTTC. It codes for CASSPQDRGRHGYTF. The chain is built from TRBV4-1 and TRBJ1-2; 11 bases are a match to TRBD1. The CDR3 has 15 residues. With 4 bases clipped from V and 6 bases from J, the junction kept 7 bases outside the gene matches. The germline V gene encodes CDR1 MGHRA and CDR2 YSYEKL.

The V gene is TRBV10-3, the J gene TRBJ2-7; TRBD1 aligns across 8 bases. The CDR3 is made up of 14 amino acids. V was clipped by 2 bases and J by 6 bases; unmatched bases: 6. The germline gives CDR1 ENHRY, CDR2 SYGVKD. DNA of the CDR3: TGTGCCATCAGTGAGCCGGACAGGGTAGGCGAGCAGTACTTC. This codes for CAISEPDRVGEQYF.

This clone occurred once. The rearrangement joins TRBV6-6 to TRBJ1-1; 9 nucleotides match TRBD1. With V trimmed by 6 bases and J by 4 bases, 9 bases remained unmatched. The CDR3 is 15 residues long. The V gene's germline CDR1 is MNHNY and CDR2 SVGAGI (reference sequence). The CDR3 spells CASRGTGNWGTEAFF. CDR3 in DNA: TGTGCCAGCAGGGGGACAGGGAACTGGGGCACTGAAGCTTTCTTT.

This chain connects TRBV28 to TRBJ1-6; no clear D. CDR1 and CDR2 from the germline V gene are MDHEN and SYDVKM. Trimming took 5 bases from V and 8 from J, leaving 10 bases between them. The CDR3 is made up of 13 amino acids. The CDR3, as DNA: TGTGCCAGCAGTCCCTACCCGGATTCACCCCTCCACTTT. The encoded protein is CASSPYPDSPLHF.

Written as DNA, the CDR3 is TGTGCCAGCGGGGGGACAGTTAACTCTGGAAACACCATATATTTT. Its protein product is CASGGTVNSGNTIYF. V is TRBV9 and J is TRBJ1-3; 7 bases match TRBD1. Germline CDR1 and CDR2: SGDLS and YYNGEE. CDR3 length: 15 amino acids. V shed 7 bases, J shed 0 bases, and the junction held 7 bases outside the gene matches.